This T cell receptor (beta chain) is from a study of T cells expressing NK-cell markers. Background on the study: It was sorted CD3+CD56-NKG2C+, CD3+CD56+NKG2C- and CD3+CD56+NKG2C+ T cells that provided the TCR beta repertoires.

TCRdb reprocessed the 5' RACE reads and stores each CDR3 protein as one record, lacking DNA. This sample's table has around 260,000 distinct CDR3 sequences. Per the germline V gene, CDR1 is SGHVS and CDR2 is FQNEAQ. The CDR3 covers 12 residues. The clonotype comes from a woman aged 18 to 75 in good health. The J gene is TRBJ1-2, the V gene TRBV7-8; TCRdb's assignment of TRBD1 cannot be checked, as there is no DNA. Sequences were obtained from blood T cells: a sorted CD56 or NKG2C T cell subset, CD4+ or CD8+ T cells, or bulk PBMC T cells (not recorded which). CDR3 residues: CASSSGQYGYTF.